Listed below are T cell receptor beta chains from one sample, sequenced in a study of T cell responses to AZD1222 COVID-19 vaccine. The data were produced by immunoSEQ multiplex PCR, yet TCRdb's version contains in-frame clones alone and is incomplete. The data hold around 150,000 clones, with about 93% observed a single time. The material sequenced was peripheral blood, taken 28 days after the second AZD1222 dose. These receptor sequences come from an adult who received the AZD1222 COVID-19 vaccine. CDR3s include the opening cysteine and the closing phenylalanine or tryptophan. A D gene is named only where the DNA matches it firmly. Part of the rows lack a size; the others show once, few, many or a class for expanded clones.

d_call	v_call	j_call	clone_size	cdr3_nt	cdr3_aa
TRBD2	TRBV6-5	TRBJ2-1	-	TGTGCCAGCAGGAGAGCGGGATACTACAATGAGCAGTTCTTC	CASRRAGYYNEQFF
TRBD2	TRBV19	TRBJ2-1	-	TGTGCCAGTAGTCCCCCAGGACTAGCGGGATACAATGAGCAGTTCTTC	CASSPPGLAGYNEQFF
TRBD1	TRBV19	TRBJ1-2	once	TGTGCCAGTAGTCCCGACAGGGCGCTTAACTATGGCTACACCTTC	CASSPDRALNYGYTF
-	TRBV15	TRBJ2-2	-	TGTGCCACCCAGAACGGTAACACCGGGGAGCTGTTTTTT	CATQNGNTGELFF
-	TRBV19	TRBJ1-2	once	TGTGCCAGTAGCCTCGCCGGGTATGGCTACACCTTC	CASSLAGYGYTF
-	TRBV6-5	TRBJ2-6	few	TGTGCCAGCAGTTACCAGGGATCTGGGGCCAACGTCCTGACTTTC	CASSYQGSGANVLTF
-	TRBV6-5	TRBJ2-1	once	TGTGCCAGCAGTTCCAAAGGGGACAATGGGCAGTTCTTC	CASSSKGDNGQFF
-	TRBV29-1	TRBJ2-1	-	TGCAGCGTTGAAATTCCCGGGACACCTTACAATGAGCAGTTCTTC	CSVEIPGTPYNEQFF
TRBD1	TRBV7-2	TRBJ2-7	-	TGTGCCAGCAGCCCGGACAGGGGAGCCCACGAGCAGTACTTC	CASSPDRGAHEQYF
-	TRBV12-5	TRBJ2-3	-	TGTGCTAGTGGTTTGGGGACAGGGAGGGGACAAGATACGCAGTATTTT	CASGLGTGRGQDTQYF
TRBD2	TRBV3-1/TRBV3-2	TRBJ2-6	-	TGTGCCAGCAGCCAGCAGGGAGGGAGTTCTGGGGCCAACGTCCTGACTTTC	CASSQQGGSSGANVLTF
TRBD1	TRBV5-4	TRBJ1-1	-	TGTGCCAGCAGCCCAGGGGGACGGCCGAACACTGAAGCTTTCTTT	CASSPGGRPNTEAFF
-	TRBV25-1	TRBJ1-1	-	TGTGCCAGCGGCCCGGACGGCTTATACACTGAAGCTTTCTTT	CASGPDGLYTEAFF
-	TRBV10-3	TRBJ1-5	-	TGTGCCATCAGTGAGGGACAGTATAGCAATCAGCCCCAGCATTTT	CAISEGQYSNQPQHF
TRBD2	TRBV5-5	TRBJ2-5	-	TGTGCCAGCACCCTAGCGGGTGTGGAGACCCAGTACTTC	CASTLAGVETQYF
-	TRBV6-5	TRBJ1-6	-	TGTGCCAGCAGTTCGTCGTGGGATTCACCCCTCCACTTT	CASSSSWDSPLHF
TRBD1	TRBV30	TRBJ1-5	once	TGTGCCTGGAGGCTACAGGGGAGTCAGCCCCAGCATTTT	CAWRLQGSQPQHF
-	TRBV7-8	TRBJ2-7	-	TGTGCCAGCAGCCCCTTGGCAGGGGTCTACGAGCAGTACTTC	CASSPLAGVYEQYF
TRBD1	TRBV18	TRBJ1-2	-	TGTGCCAGCTCACCACCTAACAGGGGGCTTGGCTACACCTTC	CASSPPNRGLGYTF
-	TRBV19	TRBJ1-5	-	TGTGCCAGTAGTATACTCCCAGGGGAGTCGAGTTATCAGCCCCAGCATTTT	CASSILPGESSYQPQHF
-	TRBV27	TRBJ2-5	-	TGTGCCAGCAGGGCGAGAATATACCAAGAGACCCAGTACTTC	CASRARIYQETQYF
TRBD1	TRBV7-8	TRBJ1-2	-	TGTGCCAGCAGCTTTCAGGGGGCGCGAGGCTACACCTTC	CASSFQGARGYTF
TRBD1	TRBV7-9	TRBJ2-7	-	TGTGCCAGCAGCCCCATAGGGACAGGGGGTTGGGAGCAGTACTTC	CASSPIGTGGWEQYF
TRBD2	TRBV5-5	TRBJ2-1	-	TGTGCCAGCAGCCCGGGACTAGCGCACAATGAGCAGTTCTTC	CASSPGLAHNEQFF
-	TRBV14	TRBJ2-7	-	TGTGCCAGCAGCTCTGCCTACGAGCAGTACTTC	CASSSAYEQYF
-	TRBV3-1/TRBV3-2	TRBJ2-1	once	TGTGCCAGCAGCCAGGAACGGGAGTACAATGAGCAGTTCTTC	CASSQEREYNEQFF
-	TRBV5-1	TRBJ1-1	-	TGCGCCAGCAGCCTCGAAATTGGCACCAGTAAGATGAACACTGAAGCTTTCTTT	CASSLEIGTSKMNTEAFF
-	TRBV6-6	TRBJ2-7	-	TGTGCCAGCAGTTCCCCGACACTAAGCTCCTACGAGCAGTACTTC	CASSSPTLSSYEQYF
-	TRBV19	TRBJ1-2	-	TGTGCCAGTAGTAGACCTCCGGGCTCCTTGTACGCCTATGGCTACACCTTC	CASSRPPGSLYAYGYTF
-	TRBV5-6	TRBJ1-4	-	TGTGCCAGCAGCTTGGGGGGAACGGCAACTAATGAAAAACTGTTTTTT	CASSLGGTATNEKLFF
TRBD2	TRBV7-9	TRBJ2-1	-	TGTGCCAGCAGTTTAGCGGGAGGGCGGGATGAGCAGTTCTTC	CASSLAGGRDEQFF
TRBD1	TRBV14	TRBJ2-1	-	TGTGCCAGCAGCGCCCTGACAGGGAGCTCCTACAATGAGCAGTTCTTC	CASSALTGSSYNEQFF
-	TRBV6-4	TRBJ2-2	-	TGTGCCAGCAGCGACGGCTACACCGGGGAGCTGTTTTTT	CASSDGYTGELFF
-	TRBV28	TRBJ2-2	-	TGTGCCAGCAGTTTATGGCGGGGGCAAGGCACCGGGGAGCTGTTTTTT	CASSLWRGQGTGELFF
TRBD1	TRBV24-1	TRBJ2-7	-	TGTGCCACCAGCGCAGGGGGCTGGTCCTACGAGCAGTACTTC	CATSAGGWSYEQYF
TRBD2	TRBV5-1	TRBJ2-5	-	TGCGCCAGCAGCCCCTTACCCCTAGCGGGAGAGGCAGAGACCCAGTACTTC	CASSPLPLAGEAETQYF
-	TRBV6-5	TRBJ1-5	once	TGTGCCAGCCAGGGCTATAGCAATCAGCCCCAGCATTTT	CASQGYSNQPQHF
-	TRBV21-1	TRBJ1-1	-	TGTGCCAGCACTCCCGGGACCCCTGTGTGGGCTTTCTTT	CASTPGTPVWAFF
-	TRBV5-1	TRBJ2-1	-	TGCGCCAGCAGCTTGGGGGGATCTAGCTCCTACAATGAGCAGTTCTTC	CASSLGGSSSYNEQFF
-	TRBV21-1	TRBJ1-6	once	TGTGCCACCGGCAACAGGGAGGTCTCCTATAATTCACCCCTCCACTTT	CATGNREVSYNSPLHF
-	TRBV5-6	TRBJ2-7	-	TGTGCCAGCAGCTTGGGACAGTTACCCTACGAGCAGTACTTC	CASSLGQLPYEQYF
-	TRBV3-1/TRBV3-2	TRBJ1-3	-	TGTGCCAGCAGCCCACAGAGCTCTGGAAACACCATATATTTT	CASSPQSSGNTIYF
TRBD2	TRBV5-4	TRBJ2-3	-	TGTGCCAGCAGCGGGGGACTACCTTCGATCACAGATACGCAGTATTTT	CASSGGLPSITDTQYF
-	TRBV30	TRBJ1-1	-	TGTGCCTGGAGTATACAGGAGAACACTGAAGCTTTCTTT	CAWSIQENTEAFF
-	TRBV2	TRBJ1-1	-	TGTGCCAGCAGTTTCAGGGGTATGAACACTGAAGCTTTCTTT	CASSFRGMNTEAFF
-	TRBV29-1	TRBJ2-3	-	TGCAGCGTTGCGTTTCGGACTAGCACAGATACGCAGTATTTT	CSVAFRTSTDTQYF
-	TRBV11-2	TRBJ2-3	-	TGTGCCAGCACCTTCCTAGCGCCTAGCACAGATACGCAGTATTTT	CASTFLAPSTDTQYF
TRBD2	TRBV28	TRBJ2-1	few	TGTGCCAGCAGTCCCATGGGAGGGAATGAGCAGTTCTTC	CASSPMGGNEQFF
TRBD1	TRBV7-9	TRBJ2-1	-	TGTGCCAGCAGCTTAAAGGGGACAGGGGGGAGCTCCTACAATGAGCAGTTCTTC	CASSLKGTGGSSYNEQFF
TRBD1	TRBV29-1	TRBJ1-5	-	TGCAGCCGGACAGGGGAGAAGCCCCAGCATTTT	CSRTGEKPQHF
TRBD1	TRBV5-1	TRBJ1-1	-	TGCGCCAGCAGCGGTGACAGGGGGGATAAGACTGAAGCTTTCTTT	CASSGDRGDKTEAFF
TRBD2	TRBV6-5	TRBJ2-7	few	TGTGCCAGCAGCAAAACTAGCGGGAGCTACGAGCAGTACTTC	CASSKTSGSYEQYF
TRBD1	TRBV9	TRBJ1-3	-	TGTGCCAGCAGCGGACGACAGGGCCACTCTGGAAACACCATATATTTT	CASSGRQGHSGNTIYF
-	TRBV28	TRBJ1-2	-	TGTGCCAGCAGGCCCCGACAGGAGACCTATGGCTACACCTTC	CASRPRQETYGYTF
-	TRBV12-3/TRBV12-4	TRBJ2-5	-	TGTGCCAGCAGTTTCGGCATCCAAGAGACCCAGTACTTC	CASSFGIQETQYF